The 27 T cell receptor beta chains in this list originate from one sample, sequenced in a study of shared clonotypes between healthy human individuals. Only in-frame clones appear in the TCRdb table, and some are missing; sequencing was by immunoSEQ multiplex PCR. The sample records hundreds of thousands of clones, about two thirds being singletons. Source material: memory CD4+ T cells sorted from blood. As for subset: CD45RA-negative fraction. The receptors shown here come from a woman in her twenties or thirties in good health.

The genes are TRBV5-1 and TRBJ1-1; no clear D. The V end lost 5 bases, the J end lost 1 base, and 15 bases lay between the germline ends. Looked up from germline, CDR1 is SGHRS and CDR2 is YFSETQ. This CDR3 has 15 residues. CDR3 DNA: TGCGCCAGCAGGCCGACCGGGAGCCAGAACACTGAAGCTTTCTTT. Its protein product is CASRPTGSQNTEAFF.

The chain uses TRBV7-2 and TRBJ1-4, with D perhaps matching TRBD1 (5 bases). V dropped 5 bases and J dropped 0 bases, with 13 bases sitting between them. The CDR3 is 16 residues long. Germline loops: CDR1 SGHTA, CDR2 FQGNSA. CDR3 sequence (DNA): TGTGCCAGCAGCGCCAAACGGGGGGCAACTAATGAAAAACTGTTTTTT. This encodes CASSAKRGATNEKLFF.

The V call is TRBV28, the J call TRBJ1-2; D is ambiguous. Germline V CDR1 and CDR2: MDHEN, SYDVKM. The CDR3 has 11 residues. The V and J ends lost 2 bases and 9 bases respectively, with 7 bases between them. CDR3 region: CASSLDGSYTF. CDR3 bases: TGTGCCAGCAGTTTAGATGGGAGCTACACCTTC.

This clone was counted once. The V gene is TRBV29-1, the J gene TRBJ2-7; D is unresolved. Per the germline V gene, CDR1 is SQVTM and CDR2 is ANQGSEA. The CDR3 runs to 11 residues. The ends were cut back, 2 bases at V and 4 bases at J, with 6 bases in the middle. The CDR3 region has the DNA TGCAGCGTTGAATACCTTTACGAGCAGTACTTC. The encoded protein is CSVEYLYEQYF.

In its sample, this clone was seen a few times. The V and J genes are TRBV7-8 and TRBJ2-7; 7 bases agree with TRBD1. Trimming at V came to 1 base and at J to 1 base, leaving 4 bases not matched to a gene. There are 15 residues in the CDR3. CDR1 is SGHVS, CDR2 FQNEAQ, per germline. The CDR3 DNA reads TGTGCCAGCAGCTTAGTGTGGGGACAGTCCTACGAGCAGTACTTC. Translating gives CASSLVWGQSYEQYF. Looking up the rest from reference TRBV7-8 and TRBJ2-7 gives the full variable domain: GAGVSQSPRYKVAKRGQDVALRCDPISGHVSLFWYQQALGQGPEFLTYFQNEAQLDKSGLPSDRFFAERPEGSVSTLKIQRTQQEDSAVYLCASSLVWGQSYEQYFGPGTRLTVT.

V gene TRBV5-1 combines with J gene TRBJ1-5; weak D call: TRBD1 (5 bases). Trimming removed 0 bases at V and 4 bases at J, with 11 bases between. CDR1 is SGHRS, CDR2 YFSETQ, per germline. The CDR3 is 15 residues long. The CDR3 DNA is TGCGCCAGCAGCTTGGGGGATGGGGGGAATCAGCCCCAGCATTTT. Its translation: CASSLGDGGNQPQHF.

The CDR3 DNA reads as TGCGCCAGCAGCCAGCAAGCGTATGGGGCCAACGTCCTGACTTTC. It translates to CASSQQAYGANVLTF. The rearrangement links TRBV4-1 to TRBJ2-6; D remains ambiguous. Trimming took 3 bases from V and 3 from J, leaving 9 bases between them. Germline-derived CDR1 and CDR2 are MGHRA and YSYEKL. This CDR3 contains 15 residues.

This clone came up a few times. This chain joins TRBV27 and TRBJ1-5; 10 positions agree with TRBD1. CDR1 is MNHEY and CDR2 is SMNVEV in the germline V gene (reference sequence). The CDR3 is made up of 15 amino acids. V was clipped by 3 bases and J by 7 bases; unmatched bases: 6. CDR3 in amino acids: CASSFGGTGAQPQHF. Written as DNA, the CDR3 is TGTGCCAGCAGTTTCGGGGGGACAGGGGCCCAGCCCCAGCATTTT.

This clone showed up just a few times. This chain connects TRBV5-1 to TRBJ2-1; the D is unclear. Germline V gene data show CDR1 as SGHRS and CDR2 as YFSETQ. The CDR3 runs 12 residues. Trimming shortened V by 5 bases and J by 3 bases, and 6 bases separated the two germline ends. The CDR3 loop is CASSYSYNEQFF. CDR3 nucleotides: TGCGCCAGCAGTTACAGCTACAATGAGCAGTTCTTC.

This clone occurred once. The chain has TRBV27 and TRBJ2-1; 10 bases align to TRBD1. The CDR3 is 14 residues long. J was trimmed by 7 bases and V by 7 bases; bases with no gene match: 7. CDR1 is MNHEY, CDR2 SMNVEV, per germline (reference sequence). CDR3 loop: CASNSRDRGNEQFF. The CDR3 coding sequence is TGTGCCAGCAATTCGCGGGACAGGGGAAATGAGCAGTTCTTC.

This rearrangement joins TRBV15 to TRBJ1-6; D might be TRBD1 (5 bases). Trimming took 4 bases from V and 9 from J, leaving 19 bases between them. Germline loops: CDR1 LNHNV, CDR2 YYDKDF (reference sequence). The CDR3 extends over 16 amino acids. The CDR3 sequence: CATSKDRGGSPSPLHF. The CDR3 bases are TGTGCCACCAGCAAAGATCGGGGGGGAAGCCCTTCACCCCTCCACTTT.

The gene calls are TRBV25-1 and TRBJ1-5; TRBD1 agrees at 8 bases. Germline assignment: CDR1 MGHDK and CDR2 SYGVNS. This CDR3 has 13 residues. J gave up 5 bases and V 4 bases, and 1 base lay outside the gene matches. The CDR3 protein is CASSGTGYQPQHF. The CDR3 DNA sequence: TGTGCCAGCAGTGGGACAGGGTATCAGCCCCAGCATTTT.

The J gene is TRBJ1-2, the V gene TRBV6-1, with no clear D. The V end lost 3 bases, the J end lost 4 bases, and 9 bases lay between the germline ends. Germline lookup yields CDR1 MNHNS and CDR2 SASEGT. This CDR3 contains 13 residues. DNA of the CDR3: TGTGCCAGCAGTGAGTCACAGACCTATGGCTACACCTTC. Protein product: CASSESQTYGYTF.

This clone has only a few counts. The CDR3 loop reads CASSNRWIGNQPQHF. The DNA of the CDR3 is TGTGCCAGCAGCAACAGGTGGATCGGCAATCAGCCCCAGCATTTT. The chain links TRBV5-6 to TRBJ1-5; D perhaps matches TRBD1 (5 bases). Trimming left V 4 bases short and J 2 bases short, with 13 bases between. Germline V gene sequence: CDR1 SGHDT, CDR2 YYEEEE. This CDR3 has 15 amino acids.

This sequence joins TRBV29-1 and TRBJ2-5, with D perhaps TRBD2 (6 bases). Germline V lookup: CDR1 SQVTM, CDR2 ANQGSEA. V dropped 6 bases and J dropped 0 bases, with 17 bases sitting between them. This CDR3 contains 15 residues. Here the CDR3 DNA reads TGCAGCGTGGGAGGCCCCACAGGCAACCAAGAGACCCAGTACTTC. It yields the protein CSVGGPTGNQETQYF.

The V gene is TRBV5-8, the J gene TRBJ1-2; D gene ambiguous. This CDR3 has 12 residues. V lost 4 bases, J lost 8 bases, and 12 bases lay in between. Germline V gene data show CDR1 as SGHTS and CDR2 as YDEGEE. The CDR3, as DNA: TGTGCCAGCAGCCCGGGCCTAAGGGGCTACACCTTC. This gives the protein CASSPGLRGYTF.

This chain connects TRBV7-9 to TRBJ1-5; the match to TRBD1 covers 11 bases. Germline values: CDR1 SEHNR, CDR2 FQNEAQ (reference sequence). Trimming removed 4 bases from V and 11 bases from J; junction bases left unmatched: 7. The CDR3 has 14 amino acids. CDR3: CASSSDRGPVTQHF. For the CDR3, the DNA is TGTGCCAGCAGCTCGGACAGGGGGCCTGTAACCCAGCATTTT.

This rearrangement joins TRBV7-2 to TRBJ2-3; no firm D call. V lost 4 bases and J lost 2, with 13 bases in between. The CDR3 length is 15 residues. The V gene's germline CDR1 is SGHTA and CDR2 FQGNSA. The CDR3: CASSSNALTTDTQYF. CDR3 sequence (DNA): TGTGCCAGCAGCTCGAACGCCCTTACCACAGATACGCAGTATTTT.

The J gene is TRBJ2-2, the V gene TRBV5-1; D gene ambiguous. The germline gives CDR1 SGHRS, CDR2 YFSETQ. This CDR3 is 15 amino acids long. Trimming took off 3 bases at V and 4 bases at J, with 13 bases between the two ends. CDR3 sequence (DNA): TGCGCCAGCAGCTGGGGTGTAGAAGGCACCGGGGAGCTGTTTTTT. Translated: CASSWGVEGTGELFF. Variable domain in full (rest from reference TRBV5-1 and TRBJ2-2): KAGVTQTPRYLIKTRGQQVTLSCSPISGHRSVSWYQQTPGQGLQFLFEYFSETQRNKGNFPGRFSGRQFSNSRSEMNVSTLELGDSALYLCASSWGVEGTGELFFGEGSRLTVL.

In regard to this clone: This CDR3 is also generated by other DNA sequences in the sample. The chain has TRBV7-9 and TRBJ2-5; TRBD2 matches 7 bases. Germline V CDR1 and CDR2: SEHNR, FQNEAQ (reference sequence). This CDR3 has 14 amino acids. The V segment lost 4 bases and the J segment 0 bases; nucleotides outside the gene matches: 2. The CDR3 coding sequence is TGTGCCAGCAGCTCGGGGAGGGACCAAGAGACCCAGTACTTC. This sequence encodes CASSSGRDQETQYF.

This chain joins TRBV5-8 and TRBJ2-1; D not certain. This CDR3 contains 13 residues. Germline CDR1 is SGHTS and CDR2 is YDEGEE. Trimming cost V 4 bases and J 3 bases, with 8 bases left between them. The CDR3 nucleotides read TGTGCCAGCAGCGCCTGGAACTACAATGAGCAGTTCTTC. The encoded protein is CASSAWNYNEQFF.

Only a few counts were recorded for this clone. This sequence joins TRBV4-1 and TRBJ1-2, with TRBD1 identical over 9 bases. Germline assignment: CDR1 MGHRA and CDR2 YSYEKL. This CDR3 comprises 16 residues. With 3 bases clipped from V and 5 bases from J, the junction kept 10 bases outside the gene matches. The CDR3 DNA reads TGCGCCAGCAGCCAGGCTGGGACCGGGACAGGGTATGGCTACACCTTC. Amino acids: CASSQAGTGTGYGYTF.

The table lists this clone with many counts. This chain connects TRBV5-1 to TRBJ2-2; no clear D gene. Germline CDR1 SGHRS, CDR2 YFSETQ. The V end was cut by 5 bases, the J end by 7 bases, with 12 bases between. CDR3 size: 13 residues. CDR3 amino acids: CASSFLESGELFF. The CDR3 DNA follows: TGCGCCAGCAGTTTTCTTGAAAGCGGGGAGCTGTTTTTT.

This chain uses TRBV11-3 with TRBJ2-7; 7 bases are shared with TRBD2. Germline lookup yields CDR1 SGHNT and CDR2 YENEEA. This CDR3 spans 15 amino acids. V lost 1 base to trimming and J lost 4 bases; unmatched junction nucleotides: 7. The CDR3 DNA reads TGTGCCAGCAGCTTAGGTGGGACTACGAATTACGAGCAGTACTTC. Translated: CASSLGGTTNYEQYF.

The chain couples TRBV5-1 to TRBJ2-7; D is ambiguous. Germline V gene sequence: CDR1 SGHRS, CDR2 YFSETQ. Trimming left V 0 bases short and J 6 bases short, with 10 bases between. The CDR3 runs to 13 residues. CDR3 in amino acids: CASSLEVLGEQYF. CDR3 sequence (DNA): TGCGCCAGCAGCTTGGAGGTCCTGGGCGAGCAGTACTTC.

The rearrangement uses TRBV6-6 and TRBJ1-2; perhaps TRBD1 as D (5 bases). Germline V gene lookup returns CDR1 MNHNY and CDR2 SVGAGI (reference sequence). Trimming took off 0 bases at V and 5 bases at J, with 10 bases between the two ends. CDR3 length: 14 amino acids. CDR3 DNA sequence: TGTGCCAGCAGTTACTCGGGGGGGAGGTATGGCTACACCTTC. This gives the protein CASSYSGGRYGYTF.

CDR3 sequence reads: CASSIGGQAELFF. CDR3 in DNA: TGTGCCAGTAGTATAGGTGGGCAGGCGGAACTGTTTTTT. The chain joins TRBV19 to TRBJ1-4; no clear D gene. The CDR3 is 13 residues long. Trimming stripped 1 base from V and 12 bases from J, with 12 bases between. Per the germline V gene, CDR1 is LNHDA and CDR2 is SQIVND (reference sequence).